One and the same sample provided the 25 T cell receptor beta chains below, sequenced in a study of cytomegalovirus exposure and HLA in healthy donors. Use of 60 Vbeta and 13 Jbeta primers characterized the PCR. The assay was immunoSEQ multiplex PCR, and TCRdb's table has in-frame clones only and misses some. In the table there are roughly 97,000 clones, 73% of which are singletons. Material: PBMCs. The receptors here all came from a man aged 40-49 years in good health and CMV-seronegative.

In nucleotides, the CDR3 is TGTGCCAGCAGCTCGTGGAGGCTCTACGAGCAGTACTTC. Translation gives CASSSWRLYEQYF. The chain is built from TRBV7-8 and TRBJ2-7; weak D call: TRBD2 (5 bases). Germline V gives CDR1 SGHVS, CDR2 FQNEAQ. V lost 4 bases to trimming and J lost 3 bases, with 10 bases between them. This CDR3 has 13 residues.

Notes on this clone: At one of its ends the junction is not consistent with the germline gene, which may arise from a read error. Other DNA sequences in this sample translate to the same CDR3. J is TRBJ2-4 and V is TRBV4-2, with D uncertain. The CDR3 covers 16 residues. Per the germline V gene, CDR1 is LGHNA and CDR2 is YNFKEQ. The CDR3: CASSQVSSLAKNIQYF. The CDR3 coding sequence is TGTGCCAGTAGCCAAGTGAGTTCATTAGCCAAAAACATTCAGTACTTC.

Concerning this clone itself: The CDR3 does not end in the conserved phenylalanine or tryptophan, so this is likely a read error. V is TRBV9 and J is TRBJ2-3; 12 bases agree with TRBD2. The germline V gene has CDR1 SGDLS and CDR2 YYNGEE. The CDR3 length is 15 residues. The J segment lost 6 bases and the V segment lost 3 bases, leaving 5 bases of the junction unmatched. DNA for the CDR3: TGTGCCAGCAGCGCACTAGCGGGGGGAGAGGATACGCAGTATGTT. Protein: CASSALAGGEDTQYV.

The table lists this clone with a few counts. The V gene is TRBV10-3, the J gene TRBJ1-2; D uncertain. The germline V and J ends were trimmed by 0 bases and 5 bases, with 4 bases remaining between them. CDR1 ENHRY and CDR2 SYGVKD come from the germline V gene. There are 12 residues in the CDR3. This chain's CDR3 is CAISESLYGYTF. The CDR3 DNA is TGTGCCATCAGTGAGTCATTATATGGCTACACCTTC.

V and J are TRBV10-1 and TRBJ1-1, with a weak D call TRBD1 (5 bases). The germline CDR1 and CDR2 sequences are WNHNN and SYGVQD (reference sequence). V shed 7 bases and J shed 2 bases, with 17 bases lying between them. CDR3 size: 15 residues. CDR3 sequence reads: CASTLVGQLNTEAFF. The CDR3 DNA sequence: TGCGCCAGCACCTTAGTAGGACAACTAAACACTGAAGCTTTCTTT.

The chain links TRBV5-1 to TRBJ1-2; 7 bases fit TRBD1. Trimming cost V 0 bases and J 1 base; bases outside gene matches: 3. The germline gives CDR1 SGHRS, CDR2 YFSETQ. The length of the CDR3 is 15 residues. As DNA, the CDR3 is TGCGCCAGCAGCTTGGAAGGGGGCCATAACTATGGCTACACCTTC. Its protein product is CASSLEGGHNYGYTF.

In DNA form, the CDR3 reads TGCGCCAGCAGCCTGGGACAGCCCTTAAGACAGCCCCAGCATTTT. Its protein product is CASSLGQPLRQPQHF. The chain carries TRBV4-1 and TRBJ1-5; TRBD1 agrees at 7 bases. Germline V lookup: CDR1 MGHRA, CDR2 YSYEKL. The CDR3 is 15 residues long. After removal of 4 bases from V and 7 bases from J, the junction contained 10 bases not matched to a gene.

This clone turned up a few times. V is TRBV19 and J is TRBJ1-1; 10 nucleotides line up with TRBD1. The CDR3 covers 15 residues. Germline V gives CDR1 LNHDA, CDR2 SQIVND (reference sequence). The V and J ends lost 4 bases and 3 bases, in that order; junction bases with no gene match: 5. The CDR3 DNA reads as TGTGCCAGTAGTACCTCGGACAGGGGGGACACTGAAGCTTTCTTT. Residues: CASSTSDRGDTEAFF.

The chain links TRBV18 to TRBJ1-4, with 9 positions matching TRBD1. There are 15 residues in the CDR3. Losses at the gene ends were 3 bases for V and 6 bases for J; bases not matched to a gene: 5. Germline-derived CDR1 and CDR2 are KGHSH and LQKENI. CDR3 nucleotide sequence: TGTGCCAGCTCACCGCCGGGACAGGGACATGAAAAACTGTTTTTT. Its protein product is CASSPPGQGHEKLFF.

This clone was found a few times. This CDR3 is CASTLGAGNYGYTF. The CDR3 nucleotides are TGCGCCAGCACGCTGGGGGCGGGTAACTATGGCTACACCTTC. This rearrangement joins TRBV5-1 to TRBJ1-2, with D possibly being TRBD1 (6 bases). Germline V gene sequence: CDR1 SGHRS, CDR2 YFSETQ. The CDR3 has 14 amino acids. V lost 6 bases and J 1 base, leaving 13 bases between the germline ends. The full variable domain, completed using reference TRBV5-1 and TRBJ1-2, is KAGVTQTPRYLIKTRGQQVTLSCSPISGHRSVSWYQQTPGQGLQFLFEYFSETQRNKGNFPGRFSGRQFSNSRSEMNVSTLELGDSALYLCASTLGAGNYGYTFGSGTRLTVV.

Worth noting for this clone: At one end, the junction sequence differs from germline, possibly due to a read error. The chain uses TRBV5-1 and TRBJ2-5; the match to TRBD1 covers 10 bases. CDR1 is SGHRS, CDR2 YFSETQ, per germline. The CDR3 has 15 amino acids. CDR3 residues: CASRLGDRGPETQYF. DNA for the CDR3: TGCGCCAGCAGGTTGGGAGACAGGGGGCCAGAGACCCAGTACTTC.

This chain uses TRBV4-1 with TRBJ2-7; TRBD1 aligns across 9 bases. There are 13 residues in the CDR3. Germline assignment: CDR1 MGHRA and CDR2 YSYEKL. The J segment lost 5 bases and the V segment lost 3 bases, leaving 2 bases of the junction unmatched. The CDR3 sequence: CASSHRTGDEQYF. CDR3 DNA sequence: TGCGCCAGCAGCCACCGGACAGGGGACGAGCAGTACTTC.

The chain links TRBV27 to TRBJ2-7, with D hard to call. TRBJ2-1 explains the end of the DNA better; the J call may be wrong. CDR3 length equals 15 residues. Germline CDR1 is MNHEY and CDR2 is SMNVEV (reference sequence). CDR3 sequence reads: CASSLDFSSYNEQFF. Written as DNA, the CDR3 is TGTGCCAGCAGTTTAGACTTCAGCTCCTACAATGAGCAGTTCTTC.

V and J are TRBV5-8 and TRBJ2-1; TRBD2 agrees at 10 bases. The V gene's germline CDR1 is SGHTS and CDR2 YDEGEE. V trimming: 0 bases; J trimming: 8 bases; junction bases outside the gene matches: 11. The CDR3 spans 17 residues. CDR3 coding DNA: TGTGCCAGCAGCTTGGAGGATATGGCTAGCGGGGGATATGAGCAGTTCTTC. It translates to CASSLEDMASGGYEQFF.

This chain connects TRBV27 to TRBJ1-4, with D possibly matching TRBD1 (6 bases). This CDR3 is 14 amino acids long. The V and J ends lost 0 bases and 8 bases respectively, with 10 bases between them. CDR1 and CDR2 from the germline V gene are MNHEY and SMNVEV (reference sequence). DNA of the CDR3: TGTGCCAGCAGTTTATCGGGGCAGGGGGAAAAACTGTTTTTT. Its protein is CASSLSGQGEKLFF. The complete variable domain, with remaining parts taken from reference TRBV27 and TRBJ1-4, reads EAQVTQNPRYLITVTGKKLTVTCSQNMNHEYMSWYRQDPGLGLRQIYYSMNVEVTDKGDVPEGYKVSRKEKRNFPLILESPSPNQTSLYFCASSLSGQGEKLFFGSGTQLSVL.

This clone came up once. The chain uses TRBV4-3 and TRBJ1-5; D remains unclear. This CDR3 region has 15 residues. Germline lookup yields CDR1 LGHNA and CDR2 YSLEER. The ends were cut back, 1 base at V and 0 bases at J, with 7 bases in the middle. The CDR3 is CASSQGLNSNQPQHF. In DNA form, the CDR3 reads TGCGCCAGCAGCCAAGGACTTAATAGCAATCAGCCCCAGCATTTT.

The chain links TRBV4-1 to TRBJ2-3; 7 nucleotides align to TRBD1. J was trimmed by 6 bases and V by 5 bases; bases with no gene match: 14. The germline V gene has CDR1 MGHRA and CDR2 YSYEKL. This CDR3 contains 16 residues. CDR3 in amino acids: CASSYDRATLSDTQYF. CDR3 nucleotide sequence: TGCGCCAGCAGCTACGACAGGGCGACATTATCGGATACGCAGTATTTT.

The CDR3 region has the DNA TGCGCCAGCAGCTTGGACCGACAGGGGAGCACAGATACGCAGTATTTT. It encodes CASSLDRQGSTDTQYF. The chain joins TRBV5-1 to TRBJ2-3, with 8 nucleotides matching TRBD1. The trim removed 0 bases at V and 0 bases at J, leaving 3 bases unmatched. Germline V lookup: CDR1 SGHRS, CDR2 YFSETQ. The CDR3 length is 16 residues.

The V call is TRBV7-2, the J call TRBJ2-7; D perhaps matches TRBD1 (5 bases). Per the germline V gene, CDR1 is SGHTA and CDR2 is FQGNSA. The CDR3 has 14 amino acids. Deletions cut 5 bases from V and 0 bases from J, with 11 bases between. CDR3 nucleotide sequence: TGTGCCAGCAGCGCCGACAGATACTCCTACGAGCAGTACTTC. Amino acids: CASSADRYSYEQYF.

The chain employs TRBV2 and TRBJ1-2; TRBD1 is a possible D gene (6 bases). The germline CDR1 and CDR2 sequences are SNHLY and FYNNEI. CDR3 length equals 12 residues. The V end was cut by 6 bases, the J end by 8 bases, with 13 bases between. The CDR3 spells CASRPQGDGYTF. For the CDR3, the DNA is TGTGCCAGCAGGCCACAGGGAGACGGCTACACCTTC.

This clone was observed at least ten times. This chain uses TRBV2 with TRBJ1-1, with D perhaps matching TRBD1 (6 bases). CDR1 is SNHLY, CDR2 FYNNEI, per germline. This CDR3 has 15 amino acids. V lost 6 bases and J lost 0, with 14 bases in between. For the CDR3, the DNA is TGTGCCAGCAGGAGAGAGACAGGACTGAACACTGAAGCTTTCTTT. It yields the protein CASRRETGLNTEAFF.

Only a few counts were recorded for this clone. The DNA for the CDR3 is TGCGCCAGCAGCCAAGAAATGGACAACTACGAGCAGTACTTC. Translation: CASSQEMDNYEQYF. The genes are TRBV4-3 and TRBJ2-7, with a weak D call TRBD1 (5 bases). V lost 0 bases to trimming and J lost 3 bases, with 9 bases between them. Germline CDR1 is LGHNA and CDR2 is YSLEER. The CDR3 spans 14 residues.

V is TRBV9 and J is TRBJ1-6; 8 bases are a match to TRBD1. The CDR3 totals 17 residues. Germline trimming cut 0 bases from V and 8 bases from J; bases unmatched to any gene: 10. Germline V gives CDR1 SGDLS, CDR2 YYNGEE. The CDR3 region is CASSVATTGGWDSPLHF. As DNA, the CDR3 is TGTGCCAGCAGCGTAGCTACAACAGGGGGTTGGGATTCACCCCTCCACTTT.

There are a few counts of this clone. J is TRBJ2-5 and V is TRBV5-1, with 8 positions matching TRBD2. Germline V CDR1 and CDR2: SGHRS, YFSETQ. Trimming took 4 bases from V and 1 from J; bases not matched to a gene: 3. This CDR3 region has 14 residues. Here the CDR3 reads CASSTTSGQETQYF. CDR3 nucleotides: TGCGCCAGCAGCACAACTAGCGGCCAAGAGACCCAGTACTTC.

The chain carries TRBV25-1 and TRBJ2-3; the D gene is possibly TRBD1 (5 bases). There are 10 residues in the CDR3. Trimming removed 7 bases from V and 6 bases from J, with 5 bases in between. Germline values: CDR1 MGHDK, CDR2 SYGVNS. The CDR3 loop is CASKGDTQYF. CDR3 nucleotides: TGTGCCAGCAAGGGGGATACGCAGTATTTT. The complete variable domain, with remaining parts taken from reference TRBV25-1 and TRBJ2-3, reads EADIYQTPRYLVIGTGKKITLECSQTMGHDKMYWYQQDPGMELHLIHYSYGVNSTEKGDLSSESTVSRIRTEHFPLTLESARPSHTSQYLCASKGDTQYFGPGTRLTVL.